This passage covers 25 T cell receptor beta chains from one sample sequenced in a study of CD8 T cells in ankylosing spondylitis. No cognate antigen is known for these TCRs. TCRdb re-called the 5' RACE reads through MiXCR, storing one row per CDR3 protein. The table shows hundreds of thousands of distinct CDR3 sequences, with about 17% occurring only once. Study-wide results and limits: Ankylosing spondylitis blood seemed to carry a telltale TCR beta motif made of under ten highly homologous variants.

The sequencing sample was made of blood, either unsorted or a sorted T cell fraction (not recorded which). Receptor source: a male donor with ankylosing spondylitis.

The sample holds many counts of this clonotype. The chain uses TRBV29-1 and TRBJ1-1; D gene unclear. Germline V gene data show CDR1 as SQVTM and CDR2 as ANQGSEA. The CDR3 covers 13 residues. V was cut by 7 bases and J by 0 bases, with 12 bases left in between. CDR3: CSARRDLNTEAFF. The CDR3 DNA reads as TGCAGCGCCCGTCGGGATTTGAACACTGAAGCTTTCTTT.

The CDR3, as DNA: TGTGCCAGCAGCGCGGCGGACAGACCCGGGGAGCTGTTTTTT. Its translation is CASSAADRPGELFF. This chain links TRBV7-9 with TRBJ2-2, with a weak D call TRBD1 (6 bases). Trimming shortened V by 5 bases and J by 6 bases, and 13 bases separated the two germline ends. Germline CDR1 reads SEHNR; CDR2 reads FQNEAQ (reference sequence). CDR3 length: 14 amino acids.

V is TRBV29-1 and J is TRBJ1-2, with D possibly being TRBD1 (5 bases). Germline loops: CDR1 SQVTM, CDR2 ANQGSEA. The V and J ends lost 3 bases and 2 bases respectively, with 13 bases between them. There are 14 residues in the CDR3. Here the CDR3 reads CSVDGGTANYGYTF. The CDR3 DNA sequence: TGCAGCGTTGACGGGGGGACCGCGAACTATGGCTACACCTTC.

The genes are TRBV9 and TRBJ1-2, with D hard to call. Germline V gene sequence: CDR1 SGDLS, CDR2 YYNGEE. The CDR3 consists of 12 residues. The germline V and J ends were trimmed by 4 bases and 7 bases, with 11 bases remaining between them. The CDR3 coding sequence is TGTGCCAGCAGCTCAATCTCCGGTGGCTACACCTTC. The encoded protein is CASSSISGGYTF.

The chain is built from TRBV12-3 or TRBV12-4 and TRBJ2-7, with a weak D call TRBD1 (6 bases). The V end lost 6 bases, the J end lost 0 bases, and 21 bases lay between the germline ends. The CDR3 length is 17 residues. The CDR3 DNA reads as TGTGCCAGCAGCTTAAACCCCTTGGACAGCGCCTCCTACGAGCAGTACTTC. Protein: CASSLNPLDSASYEQYF.

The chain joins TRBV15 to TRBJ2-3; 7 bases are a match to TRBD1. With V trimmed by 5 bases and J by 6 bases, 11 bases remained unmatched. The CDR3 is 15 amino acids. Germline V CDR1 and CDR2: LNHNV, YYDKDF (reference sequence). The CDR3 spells CATSPSAQGVDTQYF. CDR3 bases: TGTGCCACCAGCCCGAGTGCTCAGGGGGTGGATACGCAGTATTTT.

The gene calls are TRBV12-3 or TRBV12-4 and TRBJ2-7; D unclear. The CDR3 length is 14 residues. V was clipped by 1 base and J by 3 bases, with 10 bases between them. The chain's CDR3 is CASSLDGSIYEQYF. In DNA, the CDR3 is TGTGCCAGCAGTTTAGACGGTAGCATCTACGAGCAGTACTTC.

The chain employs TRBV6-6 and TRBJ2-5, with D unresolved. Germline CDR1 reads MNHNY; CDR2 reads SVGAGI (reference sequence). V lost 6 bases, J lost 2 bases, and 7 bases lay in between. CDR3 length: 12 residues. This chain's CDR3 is CASRPEQETQYF. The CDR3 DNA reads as TGTGCCAGCAGGCCCGAGCAAGAGACCCAGTACTTC.

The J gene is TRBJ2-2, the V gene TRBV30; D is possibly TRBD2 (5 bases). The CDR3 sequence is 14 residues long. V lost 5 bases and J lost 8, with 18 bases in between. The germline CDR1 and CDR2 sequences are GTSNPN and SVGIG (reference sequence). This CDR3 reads CAWGLNPGLGELFF. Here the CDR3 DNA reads TGTGCCTGGGGACTCAATCCTGGTCTAGGGGAGCTGTTTTTT.

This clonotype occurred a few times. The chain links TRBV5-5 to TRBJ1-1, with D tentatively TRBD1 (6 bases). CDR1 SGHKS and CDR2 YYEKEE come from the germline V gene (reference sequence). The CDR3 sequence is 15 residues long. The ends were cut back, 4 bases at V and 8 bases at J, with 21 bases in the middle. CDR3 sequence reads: CASSPSVGGLLEAFF. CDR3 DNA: TGTGCCAGCAGCCCCTCCGTTGGGGGGCTCTTGGAAGCTTTCTTT. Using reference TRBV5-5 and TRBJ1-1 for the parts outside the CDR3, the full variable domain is DAGVTQSPTHLIKTRGQQVTLRCSPISGHKSVSWYQQVLGQGPQFIFQYYEKEERGRGNFPDRFSARQFPNYSSELNVNALLLGDSALYLCASSPSVGGLLEAFFGQGTRLTVV.

The DNA of the CDR3 is TGTGCCAGCAGTTTCTTGGACAACTATGGCTACACCTTC. Translating gives CASSFLDNYGYTF. The chain employs TRBV12-3 or TRBV12-4 and TRBJ1-2; the D is unclear. The CDR3 runs 13 residues. V lost 3 bases and J 2 bases, leaving 7 bases between the germline ends.

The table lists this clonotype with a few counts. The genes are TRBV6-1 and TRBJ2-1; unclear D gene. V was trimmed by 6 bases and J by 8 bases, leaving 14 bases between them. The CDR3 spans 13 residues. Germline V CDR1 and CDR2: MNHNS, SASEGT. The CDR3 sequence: CASSWFSGDEQFF. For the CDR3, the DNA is TGTGCCAGCAGCTGGTTTAGTGGGGATGAGCAGTTCTTC.

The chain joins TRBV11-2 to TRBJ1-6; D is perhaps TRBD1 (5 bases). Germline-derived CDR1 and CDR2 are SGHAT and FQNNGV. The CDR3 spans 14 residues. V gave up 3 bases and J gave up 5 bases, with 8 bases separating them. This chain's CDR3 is CASSLDIDNSPLHF. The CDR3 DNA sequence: TGTGCCAGCAGCTTGGACATAGATAATTCACCCCTCCACTTT.

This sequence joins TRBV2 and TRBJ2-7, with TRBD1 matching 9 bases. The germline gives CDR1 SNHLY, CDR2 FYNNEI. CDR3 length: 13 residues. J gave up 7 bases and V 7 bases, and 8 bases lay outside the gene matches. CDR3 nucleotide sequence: TGTGCCAGCAAACAGGGGGCTCTGGGGGAGCAGTACTTC. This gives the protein CASKQGALGEQYF. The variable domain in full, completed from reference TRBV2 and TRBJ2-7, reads EPEVTQTPSHQVTQMGQEVILRCVPISNHLYFYWYRQILGQKVEFLVSFYNNEISEKSEIFDDQFSVERPDGSNFTLKIRSTKLEDSAMYFCASKQGALGEQYFGPGTRLTVT.

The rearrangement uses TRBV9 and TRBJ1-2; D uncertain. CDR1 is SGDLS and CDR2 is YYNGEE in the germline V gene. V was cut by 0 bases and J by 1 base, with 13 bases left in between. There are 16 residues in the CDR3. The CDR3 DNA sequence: TGTGCCAGCAGCGTAGACACGCAGGCTAGTAACTATGGCTACACCTTC. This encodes CASSVDTQASNYGYTF.

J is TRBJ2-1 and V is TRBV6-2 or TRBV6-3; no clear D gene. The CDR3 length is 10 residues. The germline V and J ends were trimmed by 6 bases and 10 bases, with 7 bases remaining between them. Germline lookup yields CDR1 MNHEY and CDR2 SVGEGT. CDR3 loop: CASRPLEQFF. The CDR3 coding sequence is TGTGCCAGCAGACCTCTCGAGCAGTTCTTC.

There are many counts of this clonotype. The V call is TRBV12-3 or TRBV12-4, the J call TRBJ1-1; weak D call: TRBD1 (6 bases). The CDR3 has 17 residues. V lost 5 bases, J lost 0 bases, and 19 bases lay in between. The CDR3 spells CASSPDLTGDMNTEAFF. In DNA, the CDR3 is TGTGCCAGCAGTCCGGACCTCACGGGGGACATGAACACTGAAGCTTTCTTT.

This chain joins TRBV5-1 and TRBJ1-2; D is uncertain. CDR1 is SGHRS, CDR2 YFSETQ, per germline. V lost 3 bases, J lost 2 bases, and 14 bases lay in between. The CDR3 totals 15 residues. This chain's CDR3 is CASSSGWGANYGYTF. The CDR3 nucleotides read TGCGCCAGCAGCTCGGGCTGGGGAGCAAACTATGGCTACACCTTC.

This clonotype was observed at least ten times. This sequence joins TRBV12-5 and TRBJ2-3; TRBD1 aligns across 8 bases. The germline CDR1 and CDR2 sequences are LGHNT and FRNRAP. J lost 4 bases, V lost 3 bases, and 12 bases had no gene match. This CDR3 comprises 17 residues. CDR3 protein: CASGFGTGGIIADTQYF. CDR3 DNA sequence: TGTGCTAGTGGTTTCGGTACAGGGGGGATTATCGCAGATACGCAGTATTTT.

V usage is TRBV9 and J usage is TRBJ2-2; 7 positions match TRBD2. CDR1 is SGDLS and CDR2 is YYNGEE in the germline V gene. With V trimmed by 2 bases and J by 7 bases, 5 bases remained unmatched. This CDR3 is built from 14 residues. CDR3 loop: CASSVGGVDGELFF. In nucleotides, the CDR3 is TGTGCCAGCAGCGTGGGAGGGGTTGACGGGGAGCTGTTTTTT.

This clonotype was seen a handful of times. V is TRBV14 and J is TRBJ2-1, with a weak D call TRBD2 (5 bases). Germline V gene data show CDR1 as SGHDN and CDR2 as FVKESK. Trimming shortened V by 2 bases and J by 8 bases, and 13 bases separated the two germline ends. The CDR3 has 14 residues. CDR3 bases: TGTGCCAGCAGCCAATGGGCGGGTGGGGATGAGCAGTTCTTC. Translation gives CASSQWAGGDEQFF.

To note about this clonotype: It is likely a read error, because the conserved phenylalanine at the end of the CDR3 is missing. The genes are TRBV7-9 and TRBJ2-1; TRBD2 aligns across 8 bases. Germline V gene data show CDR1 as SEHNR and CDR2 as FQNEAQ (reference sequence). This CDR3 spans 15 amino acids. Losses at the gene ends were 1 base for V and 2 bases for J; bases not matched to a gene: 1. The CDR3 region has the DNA TGTGCCAGCAGCTTAGATAGCGGGGCCTACAATGAGCAGTTCTCC. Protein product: CASSLDSGAYNEQFS.

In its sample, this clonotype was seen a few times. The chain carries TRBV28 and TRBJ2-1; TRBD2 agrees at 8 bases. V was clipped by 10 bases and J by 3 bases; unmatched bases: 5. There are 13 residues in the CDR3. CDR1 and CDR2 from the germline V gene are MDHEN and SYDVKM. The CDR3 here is CATLAEDYNEQFF. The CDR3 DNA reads TGTGCCACACTAGCGGAAGACTACAATGAGCAGTTCTTC.

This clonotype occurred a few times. CDR3 loop: CASSLVVAINSPLHF. The CDR3 DNA follows: TGTGCCAGCAGCTTGGTGGTGGCGATAAATTCACCCCTCCACTTT. The chain has TRBV5-8 and TRBJ1-6, with D uncertain. This CDR3 is 15 amino acids long. Per germline, CDR1 SGHTS and CDR2 YDEGEE. V gave up 0 bases and J gave up 7 bases, with 11 bases separating them.

The CDR3 nucleotides are TGTGCCAGCAGCGTCTACCTCGGGACAGGGGGCACAGATACGCAGTATTTT. Translation: CASSVYLGTGGTDTQYF. The chain couples TRBV9 to TRBJ2-3; TRBD1 aligns across 10 bases. The V segment lost 2 bases and the J segment 1 base; nucleotides outside the gene matches: 7. CDR3 length: 17 residues. CDR1 is SGDLS, CDR2 YYNGEE, per germline.